This T cell receptor (beta chain) is drawn from a study of identical twins. TCRdb processed the 5' RACE reads anew with MiXCR; each CDR3 protein has one entry. The sample lists some 630,000 distinct CDR3 sequences, about 7% seen once, with 1.6% in the top ten. This sample was also put to use in a study of yellow fever vaccine responses in identical twins.

Sequencing was performed on PBMCs. The clonotype comes from a woman younger than 35 in good health.

The CDR3 reads CSAPGGASSYNEQFF. In DNA, the CDR3 is TGCAGTGCTCCCGGCGGGGCTAGCTCCTACAATGAGCAGTTCTTC. V and J are TRBV20-1 and TRBJ2-1; perhaps TRBD2 as D (6 bases). This CDR3 is built from 15 residues. From germline, CDR1 is DFQATT and CDR2 SNEGSKA (reference sequence). V was trimmed by 5 bases and J by 0 bases, leaving 14 bases between them.